These 11 T cell receptor beta chains were sequenced from one sample in a study of T-cell memory formation after mild COVID-19. Via MiXCR, TCRdb re-called the 5' RACE reads, giving one row per CDR3 protein. This sample has 550,000 to 650,000 distinct CDR3 sequences, with roughly 17% found just once. Sample: PBMCs or a T cell subset sorted from them (not recorded which). These receptors all stem from an adult woman who had mild COVID-19 (a few samples of this study predate the infection). Cell type and time point are not known.

The chain uses TRBV6-1 and TRBJ1-1; weak D call: TRBD1 (5 bases). The CDR3 loop spans 15 amino acids. Germline lookup yields CDR1 MNHNS and CDR2 SASEGT. V lost 6 bases and J 3 bases, leaving 17 bases between the germline ends. The CDR3 sequence is CASSSTVSGDTEAFF. The DNA of the CDR3 is TGTGCCAGCAGCTCGACAGTATCCGGGGACACTGAAGCTTTCTTT.

The chain is built from TRBV12-3 or TRBV12-4 and TRBJ1-4; D ambiguous. CDR3 size: 15 residues. V lost 3 bases and J 0 bases, leaving 8 bases between the germline ends. This chain's CDR3 is CASSLKTATNEKLFF. The CDR3 DNA reads as TGTGCCAGCAGTTTGAAGACCGCAACTAATGAAAAACTGTTTTTT.

The J gene is TRBJ2-1, the V gene TRBV12-3 or TRBV12-4; weak D call: TRBD2 (7 bases). CDR3 length: 13 residues. V lost 7 bases, J lost 4 bases, and 11 bases lay in between. The CDR3: CASKRDIYNEQFF. The CDR3 DNA follows: TGTGCCAGCAAGCGGGACATTTACAATGAGCAGTTCTTC.

This chain links TRBV12-3 or TRBV12-4 with TRBJ2-1; D ambiguous. The CDR3 sequence is 19 residues long. Trimming took off 4 bases at V and 0 bases at J, with 22 bases between the two ends. CDR3 in amino acids: CASSSTEHFDLNSYNEQFF. CDR3 nucleotide sequence: TGTGCCAGCAGTTCCACCGAGCATTTTGACTTAAACTCCTACAATGAGCAGTTCTTC.

This clonotype appeared a few times. The chain couples TRBV24-1 to TRBJ2-3; 7 positions agree with TRBD1. J was trimmed by 2 bases and V by 6 bases; bases with no gene match: 7. The CDR3 consists of 15 residues. Germline lookup yields CDR1 KGHDR and CDR2 SFDVKD. CDR3 bases: TGTGCCACCAGTCTCGGACAGGCCCTCACAGATACGCAGTATTTT. Translation gives CATSLGQALTDTQYF.

This clonotype was seen a handful of times. V is TRBV7-2 and J is TRBJ2-3, with D uncertain. V shed 1 base and J shed 0 bases, with 8 bases lying between them. The CDR3 loop spans 15 amino acids. Germline assignment: CDR1 SGHTA and CDR2 FQGNSA. The CDR3 region has the DNA TGTGCCAGCAGCTTAGTGGTGGCTAGCACAGATACGCAGTATTTT. The encoded protein is CASSLVVASTDTQYF. Full variable domain (remainder filled in from reference TRBV7-2 and TRBJ2-3): GAGVSQSPSNKVTEKGKDVELRCDPISGHTALYWYRQSLGQGLEFLIYFQGNSAPDKSGLPSDRFSAERTGGSVSTLTIQRTQQEDSAVYLCASSLVVASTDTQYFGPGTRLTVL.

This clonotype was observed a few times. The V and J genes are TRBV18 and TRBJ2-3, with TRBD1 identical over 7 bases. The CDR3 sequence is 15 residues long. Losses at the gene ends were 3 bases for V and 6 bases for J; bases not matched to a gene: 9. Germline V gives CDR1 KGHSH, CDR2 LQKENI. Written as DNA, the CDR3 is TGTGCCAGCTCACCCGGGACAGAGGATCTCGATACGCAGTATTTT. This sequence encodes CASSPGTEDLDTQYF.

This chain links TRBV7-9 with TRBJ1-2; D may be TRBD1 (6 bases). Per germline, CDR1 SEHNR and CDR2 FQNEAQ (reference sequence). The ends were cut back, 4 bases at V and 4 bases at J, with 22 bases in the middle. The CDR3 has 17 amino acids. The CDR3 region is CASSSHLGGVFGYGYTF. The CDR3 DNA reads TGTGCCAGCAGCTCCCATTTAGGGGGTGTGTTCGGCTATGGCTACACCTTC.

The chain joins TRBV7-9 to TRBJ1-1; D remains ambiguous. The V and J ends lost 5 bases and 0 bases respectively, with 16 bases between them. Germline CDR1 is SEHNR and CDR2 is FQNEAQ (reference sequence). The CDR3 runs to 16 residues. The CDR3 DNA sequence: TGTGCCAGCAGCACGAGTGGTGGATGGGTGAACACTGAAGCTTTCTTT. Protein sequence: CASSTSGGWVNTEAFF. Full variable domain (missing parts from reference TRBV7-9 and TRBJ1-1): DTGVSQNPRHKITKRGQNVTFRCDPISEHNRLYWYRQTLGQGPEFLTYFQNEAQLEKSRLLSDRFSAERPKGSFSTLEIQRTEQGDSAMYLCASSTSGGWVNTEAFFGQGTRLTVV.

J is TRBJ2-1 and V is TRBV23-1; maybe TRBD1 (6 bases). TRBV23-1 is assigned to the ORF class and has an uncertain function. The CDR3 loop spans 17 amino acids. V dropped 1 base and J dropped 7 bases, with 20 bases sitting between them. The chain's CDR3 is CASSQWERIPGENEQFF. The CDR3 DNA sequence: TGCGCCAGCAGTCAATGGGAGCGGATCCCAGGGGAGAATGAGCAGTTCTTC.

The chain combines TRBV18 with TRBJ1-5; 7 nucleotides line up with TRBD1. The germline CDR1 and CDR2 sequences are KGHSH and LQKENI. V gave up 4 bases and J gave up 2 bases; unmatched junction bases: 8. The length of the CDR3 is 16 residues. The CDR3 loop reads CASSLNQGGGNQPQHF. As DNA, the CDR3 is TGTGCCAGCTCACTCAACCAGGGGGGGGGCAATCAGCCCCAGCATTTT.